Following are 9 T cell receptor beta chains from one sample sequenced in a study of control samples from healthy donors and cancer patients. Sequencing was performed with immunoSEQ multiplex PCR; in TCRdb, only in-frame clones are kept and a portion is missing. In the table there are roughly 30,000 clones, 70% to 90% of which are singletons. The specimen was formalin-fixed, paraffin-embedded tissue. These receptors all stem from a female donor with melanoma.

This clone occurred a few times. The V gene is TRBV5-1, the J gene TRBJ2-1; 7 positions agree with TRBD1. CDR1 is SGHRS, CDR2 YFSETQ, per germline. The CDR3 is made up of 16 amino acids. The V gene end was trimmed by 4 bases and the J gene end by 1 base; junction bases not matched to a gene: 8. The CDR3 spells CASSPTTGKSYNEQFF. DNA of the CDR3: TGCGCCAGCAGCCCCACGACAGGGAAATCCTACAATGAGCAGTTCTTC.

There are a few counts of this clone. V is TRBV20-1 and J is TRBJ2-7; possible D gene TRBD1, 5 bases. Deletions cut 3 bases from V and 6 bases from J, with 9 bases between. This CDR3 region has 11 residues. CDR1 is DFQATT and CDR2 is SNEGSKA in the germline V gene (reference sequence). The CDR3 nucleotides read TGCAGTGCTAGCAGGGATACCGAGCAGTACTTC. Translation gives CSASRDTEQYF.

This clone has just a few counts. The rearrangement uses TRBV27 and TRBJ2-3, with 11 bases lining up with TRBD2. The germline gives CDR1 MNHEY, CDR2 SMNVEV (reference sequence). Losses at the gene ends were 2 bases for V and 1 base for J; bases not matched to a gene: 2. CDR3 length: 16 amino acids. CDR3 sequence: CASSLILAGGTDTQYF. Written as DNA, the CDR3 is TGTGCCAGCAGTTTAATACTAGCGGGAGGCACAGATACGCAGTATTTT.

This clone was seen just once. The CDR3 loop reads CASSRGTSDQQETQYF. CDR3 DNA: TGTGCCAGCAGCCGCGGGACTAGCGACCAACAAGAGACCCAGTACTTC. The V and J genes are TRBV7-9 and TRBJ2-5; 10 bases map to TRBD2. The V gene end was trimmed by 5 bases and the J gene end by 2 bases; junction bases not matched to a gene: 8. Germline-derived CDR1 and CDR2 are SEHNR and FQNEAQ (reference sequence). This CDR3 is 16 amino acids long.

The V and J genes are TRBV25-1 and TRBJ1-3; D is perhaps TRBD1 (6 bases). In germline, CDR1 is MGHDK, CDR2 SYGVNS. V was cut by 4 bases and J by 5 bases, with 24 bases left in between. This CDR3 has 18 amino acids. CDR3 DNA sequence: TGTGCCAGCAGTGCTGCCGAGGGGGTTAGGGGACGGAGAAACACCATATATTTT. It specifies CASSAAEGVRGRRNTIYF.

The rearrangement uses TRBV5-1 and TRBJ1-3; D ambiguous. Looked up from germline, CDR1 is SGHRS and CDR2 is YFSETQ. Trimming pared 0 bases from V and 2 bases from J, leaving 12 bases between. There are 16 residues in the CDR3. The CDR3 sequence: CASSLGVQAAGNTIYF. DNA of the CDR3: TGCGCCAGCAGCTTGGGGGTCCAAGCGGCTGGAAACACCATATATTTT.

This clone was seen more than once but under ten times. The V gene is TRBV20-1, the J gene TRBJ2-3; tentatively, D is TRBD1 or TRBD2 (7 bases each). Germline loops: CDR1 DFQATT, CDR2 SNEGSKA (reference sequence). Trimming shortened V by 3 bases and J by 1 base, and 14 bases separated the two germline ends. CDR3 length equals 15 residues. In nucleotides, the CDR3 is TGCAGTGCTAGTCCCGGGGGGACAGGCACAGATACGCAGTATTTT. Translating gives CSASPGGTGTDTQYF.

In its sample, this clone was seen once. The gene calls are TRBV5-1 and TRBJ1-1; 10 bases align to TRBD1. CDR3 length: 15 amino acids. V dropped 6 bases and J dropped 6; count of bases not matched to a gene: 11. CDR1 and CDR2 from the germline V gene are SGHRS and YFSETQ. CDR3 sequence (DNA): TGCGCCAGCAAGACCCTGACAGGGGGCGGTTCTGAAGCTTTCTTT. This encodes CASKTLTGGGSEAFF.

The rearrangement links TRBV20-1 to TRBJ1-4, with D perhaps TRBD1 (6 bases). From germline, CDR1 is DFQATT and CDR2 SNEGSKA (reference sequence). V was shortened by 3 bases and J by 5 bases, with 25 bases between the two germline ends. The CDR3 length is 18 residues. DNA for the CDR3: TGCAGTGCTAGTACCCCAGCCAGGGGCGCGATTCAAAATGAAAAACTGTTTTTT. It specifies CSASTPARGAIQNEKLFF.